One and the same sample provided the 28 T cell receptor beta chains below, sequenced in a study of TIL therapy for anti-PD-1-resistant metastatic lung cancer. The immunoSEQ assay was v3. The method was immunoSEQ multiplex PCR; TCRdb's version includes in-frame clones alone and lacks a portion of them. The table shows tens of thousands of clones, with roughly 69% occurring only once. Documented time point: pre-treatment sample, taken before nivolumab and TIL therapy. The source material was blood, sampled at baseline. The origin of the receptors is a person aged 25 to 80 with non-small cell lung cancer.

V gene TRBV28 combines with J gene TRBJ1-1, with TRBD1 matching over 7 bases. The CDR3 sequence is 12 residues long. Trimming cost V 9 bases and J 4 bases; bases outside gene matches: 5. From germline, CDR1 is MDHEN and CDR2 SYDVKM. CDR3 residues: CASQAGGTEAFF. Written as DNA, the CDR3 is TGTGCCAGTCAAGCAGGGGGCACTGAAGCTTTCTTT.

The chain has TRBV27 and TRBJ2-5, with 7 bases that match TRBD2. J was trimmed by 2 bases and V by 4 bases; bases with no gene match: 4. This CDR3 comprises 14 residues. Germline assignment: CDR1 MNHEY and CDR2 SMNVEV (reference sequence). The CDR3 is CASSSGGGQETQYF. The CDR3 bases are TGTGCCAGCAGTTCGGGCGGGGGACAAGAGACCCAGTACTTC.

The chain couples TRBV6-5 to TRBJ2-3; D uncertain. Germline CDR1 MNHEY, CDR2 SVGAGI. V was cut by 8 bases and J by 6 bases, with 15 bases left in between. There are 13 residues in the CDR3. The CDR3 loop is CASVSDSGDTQYF. DNA for the CDR3: TGTGCCAGCGTTTCTGACTCTGGTGATACGCAGTATTTT.

The chain recombines TRBV2 with TRBJ1-6; D not certain. The CDR3 loop spans 15 amino acids. With 5 bases removed from V and 0 bases from J, the gap between germline ends came to 8 bases. Germline assignment: CDR1 SNHLY and CDR2 FYNNEI. The CDR3 nucleotides read TGTGCCAGCAGTAAAACGAGCTCCTATAATTCACCCCTCCACTTT. This translates into CASSKTSSYNSPLHF.

The chain recombines TRBV30 with TRBJ1-1; unclear D gene. There are 13 residues in the CDR3. V was clipped by 2 bases and J by 3 bases, with 10 bases between them. Germline CDR1 and CDR2: GTSNPN and SVGIG (reference sequence). The CDR3 loop reads CAWSQDGYTEAFF. The CDR3 bases are TGTGCCTGGAGTCAGGACGGGTACACTGAAGCTTTCTTT.

V is TRBV9 and J is TRBJ2-7; D possibly corresponds to TRBD1 (6 bases). The CDR3 has 11 amino acids. Trimming removed 3 bases at V and 6 bases at J, with 7 bases between. The germline V gene has CDR1 SGDLS and CDR2 YYNGEE. The CDR3 loop is CASSGRGEQYF. The CDR3 DNA sequence: TGTGCCAGCAGCGGCAGGGGCGAGCAGTACTTC.

The chain recombines TRBV11-2 with TRBJ2-7; 9 bases map to TRBD2. Germline V CDR1 and CDR2: SGHAT, FQNNGV. This CDR3 is built from 14 residues. Trimming removed 4 bases from V and 5 bases from J; junction bases left unmatched: 6. The CDR3 DNA is TGTGCCAGCAGCTCCCCCAGGACTAGCGACGAGCAGTACTTC. Protein: CASSSPRTSDEQYF.

The chain recombines TRBV14 with TRBJ1-2, with D maybe TRBD1 (6 bases). Germline lookup yields CDR1 SGHDN and CDR2 FVKESK. The CDR3 is 14 residues long. Deletions cut 3 bases from V and 7 bases from J, with 15 bases between. The CDR3 nucleotides read TGTGCCAGCAGCCAGGACACAGGGTATATTGGCTACACCTTC. Translating gives CASSQDTGYIGYTF.

The genes are TRBV5-1 and TRBJ2-3, with D possibly TRBD1 on 6 matching bases. Germline CDR1 SGHRS, CDR2 YFSETQ. The CDR3 is made up of 15 amino acids. V was cut by 0 bases and J by 4 bases, with 12 bases left in between. Here the CDR3 reads CASSLVGGAADTQYF. For the CDR3, the DNA is TGCGCCAGCAGCTTGGTTGGGGGCGCCGCAGATACGCAGTATTTT.

This sequence joins TRBV7-8 and TRBJ1-2; 7 bases align to TRBD1. The V and J ends lost 2 bases and 8 bases, in that order; junction bases with no gene match: 14. The CDR3 loop spans 16 amino acids. Germline CDR1 reads SGHVS; CDR2 reads FQNEAQ. CDR3 residues: CASSLMTGLLSYGYTF. For the CDR3, the DNA is TGTGCCAGCAGCTTAATGACAGGGCTACTTTCCTACGGCTACACCTTC. Combining the CDR3 with reference TRBV7-8 and TRBJ1-2 gives the whole variable domain GAGVSQSPRYKVAKRGQDVALRCDPISGHVSLFWYQQALGQGPEFLTYFQNEAQLDKSGLPSDRFFAERPEGSVSTLKIQRTQQEDSAVYLCASSLMTGLLSYGYTFGSGTRLTVV.

V usage is TRBV18 and J usage is TRBJ1-3; D gene unclear. The V gene's germline CDR1 is KGHSH and CDR2 LQKENI. Trimming shortened V by 2 bases and J by 3 bases, and 5 bases separated the two germline ends. This CDR3 is built from 13 residues. The CDR3 DNA sequence: TGTGCCAGCTCACCAGATAATGGAAACACCATATATTTT. This encodes CASSPDNGNTIYF.

The chain couples TRBV15 to TRBJ2-7, with D tentatively TRBD2 (5 bases). The CDR3 sequence is 14 residues long. V lost 0 bases and J 3 bases, leaving 9 bases between the germline ends. Germline CDR1 reads LNHNV; CDR2 reads YYDKDF (reference sequence). The CDR3 nucleotides are TGTGCCACCAGCAGAGATTCGGGAAACTACGAGCAGTACTTC. This gives the protein CATSRDSGNYEQYF. The full variable domain, its missing parts supplied by reference TRBV15 and TRBJ2-7, is DAMVIQNPRYQVTQFGKPVTLSCSQTLNHNVMYWYQQKSSQAPKLLFHYYDKDFNNEADTPDNFQSRRPNTSFCFLDIRSPGLGDTAMYLCATSRDSGNYEQYFGPGTRLTVT.

The gene calls are TRBV6-1 and TRBJ1-5, with 7 positions matching TRBD1. CDR1 and CDR2 from the germline V gene are MNHNS and SASEGT. V lost 5 bases, J lost 7 bases, and 8 bases stayed unmatched. This CDR3 is built from 14 residues. CDR3 sequence: CASSLRQGEQPQHF. CDR3 sequence (DNA): TGTGCCAGCAGTCTTAGGCAGGGGGAGCAGCCCCAGCATTTT.

The chain has TRBV4-2 and TRBJ2-2, with D hard to call. V dropped 0 bases and J dropped 0 bases, with 11 bases sitting between them. Per germline, CDR1 LGHNA and CDR2 YNFKEQ. The CDR3 is made up of 17 amino acids. The CDR3 nucleotides read TGTGCCAGCAGCCAAGATGAGGCGATATCGAACACCGGGGAGCTGTTTTTT. Amino acids: CASSQDEAISNTGELFF.

This chain links TRBV5-1 with TRBJ2-7, with a possible D match to TRBD1 (7 bases). Trimming pared 4 bases from V and 1 base from J, leaving 12 bases between. This CDR3 comprises 14 residues. Germline CDR1 is SGHRS and CDR2 is YFSETQ. The CDR3 is CASSPGGNSYEQYF. In nucleotides, the CDR3 is TGCGCCAGCAGCCCAGGGGGGAATTCCTACGAGCAGTACTTC.

This clone was observed a handful of times. The genes are TRBV6-5 and TRBJ1-1; 9 bases line up with TRBD1. The germline gives CDR1 MNHEY, CDR2 SVGAGI. This CDR3 region has 14 residues. V shed 6 bases and J 4 bases; nucleotides not matched to a gene: 6. As DNA, the CDR3 is TGTGCCAGCAGGCAACAGGGGGCTGGCACTGAAGCTTTCTTT. This sequence encodes CASRQQGAGTEAFF.

V gene TRBV5-6 combines with J gene TRBJ2-2; D gene unclear. The CDR3 totals 16 residues. Germline lookup yields CDR1 SGHDT and CDR2 YYEEEE. Trimming took off 0 bases at V and 1 base at J, with 10 bases between the two ends. CDR3 nucleotides: TGTGCCAGCAGCTTGGACAGTCAAAAGAACACCGGGGAGCTGTTTTTT. Residues: CASSLDSQKNTGELFF.

The chain uses TRBV27 and TRBJ1-5; 8 bases are shared with TRBD1. This CDR3 has 15 residues. Germline lookup yields CDR1 MNHEY and CDR2 SMNVEV (reference sequence). With V trimmed by 6 bases and J by 7 bases, 11 bases remained unmatched. This CDR3 reads CASSRGAGGDQPQHF. The CDR3 DNA is TGTGCCAGCAGCCGTGGGGCAGGGGGCGACCAGCCCCAGCATTTT.

The chain links TRBV5-1 to TRBJ1-2; maybe TRBD1 (6 bases). V lost 4 bases to trimming and J lost 7 bases, with 17 bases between them. This CDR3 is built from 14 residues. Germline CDR1 reads SGHRS; CDR2 reads YFSETQ. CDR3 sequence reads: CASSTWTVESGYTF. The CDR3 nucleotides are TGCGCCAGCAGCACCTGGACAGTCGAGAGTGGCTACACCTTC.

Remarks on this clone: A single base separates this from a much larger clone, so it may be a read error. The same CDR3 arises from other DNA sequences in this sample as well. This chain uses TRBV7-9 with TRBJ2-7, with D perhaps being TRBD1 or TRBD2 (5 bases each). CDR3 length: 15 amino acids. The V end lost 4 bases, the J end lost 7 bases, and 20 bases lay between the germline ends. Germline values: CDR1 SEHNR, CDR2 FQNEAQ (reference sequence). CDR3 in DNA: TGTGCCAGCAGCTCAACTCGAGGGGCCAGCCGTGAGCAGTACTTC. It codes for CASSSTRGASREQYF.

The chain recombines TRBV2 with TRBJ2-3; 11 bases match TRBD2. From germline, CDR1 is SNHLY and CDR2 FYNNEI. V lost 1 base and J lost 1; bases outside the gene matches: 4. The CDR3 extends over 17 amino acids. The chain's CDR3 is CASSEGLAGGRTDTQYF. The CDR3 nucleotides are TGTGCCAGCAGTGAAGGTCTAGCGGGGGGCCGCACAGATACGCAGTATTTT. The full variable domain, rest sourced from reference TRBV2 and TRBJ2-3, is EPEVTQTPSHQVTQMGQEVILRCVPISNHLYFYWYRQILGQKVEFLVSFYNNEISEKSEIFDDQFSVERPDGSNFTLKIRSTKLEDSAMYFCASSEGLAGGRTDTQYFGPGTRLTVL.

This chain links TRBV15 with TRBJ2-1, with D perhaps TRBD1 or TRBD2 (5 bases each). This CDR3 is built from 17 residues. Trimming cost V 5 bases and J 5 bases, with 22 bases left between them. Germline CDR1 is LNHNV and CDR2 is YYDKDF (reference sequence). The CDR3 DNA sequence: TGTGCCACCAGCCCCTCTCGAGCCGGGACCCACGACAATGAGCAGTTCTTC. Translation gives CATSPSRAGTHDNEQFF.

The V and J genes are TRBV6-5 and TRBJ2-1; either TRBD1 or TRBD2 may supply D (5 bases each). There are 15 residues in the CDR3. V lost 4 bases, J lost 3 bases, and 13 bases lay in between. Per the germline V gene, CDR1 is MNHEY and CDR2 is SVGAGI. The CDR3: CASSSLGVSYNEQFF. For the CDR3, the DNA is TGTGCCAGCAGTTCCTTGGGGGTAAGCTACAATGAGCAGTTCTTC.

About this clone itself: The identical CDR3 is also encoded by other nucleotide sequences in the sample. The genes are TRBV6-5 and TRBJ1-3; TRBD1 is a possible D gene (6 bases). This CDR3 spans 14 amino acids. V was trimmed by 6 bases and J by 1 base, leaving 10 bases between them. CDR1 is MNHEY, CDR2 SVGAGI, per germline. CDR3 coding DNA: TGTGCCAGCAGACCTACAGGGTCTGGAAACACCATATATTTT. This gives the protein CASRPTGSGNTIYF.

The V gene is TRBV5-1, the J gene TRBJ2-6; D is possibly TRBD2 (5 bases). The CDR3 covers 13 residues. Looked up from germline, CDR1 is SGHRS and CDR2 is YFSETQ. The V and J ends lost 9 bases and 0 bases respectively, with 7 bases between them. Written as DNA, the CDR3 is TGCGCCACCGGGGACTCTGGGGCCAACGTCCTGACTTTC. Amino acids: CATGDSGANVLTF.

This clone came up once. The genes are TRBV19 and TRBJ1-2, with 12 bases matching TRBD1. The germline gives CDR1 LNHDA, CDR2 SQIVND (reference sequence). CDR3 length: 17 residues. J lost 1 base, V lost 6 bases, and 9 bases had no gene match. The CDR3: CASRTGTGGRVNYGYTF. The CDR3 DNA is TGTGCCAGTAGGACCGGGACAGGGGGCCGAGTTAACTATGGCTACACCTTC.

The J gene is TRBJ2-7, the V gene TRBV28; TRBD2 agrees at 7 bases. CDR1 is MDHEN and CDR2 is SYDVKM in the germline V gene. Trimming at V came to 6 bases and at J to 4 bases, leaving 6 bases not matched to a gene. The CDR3 is 13 residues long. The CDR3 bases are TGTGCCAGCAGCGGGGGGTTGGGTTACGAGCAGTACTTC. Encoded protein: CASSGGLGYEQYF.

This sequence joins TRBV5-4 and TRBJ2-7, with a weak D call TRBD1 (5 bases). The germline V and J ends were trimmed by 0 bases and 5 bases, with 15 bases remaining between them. The CDR3 has 15 residues. Germline CDR1 is SGHNT and CDR2 is YYREEE (reference sequence). In DNA form, the CDR3 reads TGTGCCAGCAGCTTGGGGTCCCCAGGGATCAACGAGCAGTACTTC. Translated, it gives CASSLGSPGINEQYF.